The following is a TCR beta chain sequence with its context. Its antigen is as yet unknown. This sample was included in a study of cytomegalovirus exposure and HLA in healthy donors. Study-level findings and limits: Most CMV-associated TCR beta chains were later found to appear HLA-restricted. By HLA locus, TCR association rates varied in a later analysis, with DRB1 showing the most and HLA-C the fewest.

A multiplex PCR was run with 60 Vbeta primers and 13 Jbeta primers. Method: immunoSEQ multiplex PCR; TCRdb's copy keeps in-frame clones and lacks some. The sample records 150,000 to 200,000 clones, around 77% being singletons. Germline CDR1 is MNHNS and CDR2 is SASEGT. This CDR3 contains 15 residues. Donors were ostensibly healthy at sampling, although undocumented immune exposures were probable. The sequencing input was PBMCs. The receptor was derived from a woman aged 40 to 55 in good health and CMV-seronegative. J is TRBJ2-3 and V is TRBV6-1; D is possibly TRBD2 (7 bases). The CDR3 here is CGLGGARTSTDTQYF. The CDR3 DNA sequence: TGTGGGTTAGGGGGGGCGAGAACTAGCACAGATACGCAGTATTTT.